The T cell receptor beta chain under discussion was sequenced for a study of long-term antiretroviral therapy in people with HIV. Study-wide results and limits: Blood obtained between about 2004 and 2017 may reflect older ART regimens. Participants lacked recorded data on ART adherence, viral resistance or therapy changes. Diversity measured after ART increased yet remained under transplant donor controls.

The run of the v3.0 immunoSEQ assay was at survey level. Sequencing was performed with immunoSEQ multiplex PCR; in TCRdb, only in-frame clones are kept and a portion is missing. Of 19,000 or so clones detected, around 80% appear once; the ten largest clones hold over 7.5%. At least one PBMC sample before ART and at least two after were required. Germline CDR1 SGHTA, CDR2 FQGNSA. The ends lost 5 bases at V and 2 bases at J; junction bases unmatched: 7. The CDR3 covers 15 residues. In the case of this clone: What it binds is unknown.

The chain combines TRBV7-2 with TRBJ2-5; 8 nucleotides match TRBD1. The sequencing used unsorted PBMCs, collected 0.3 years before starting antiretroviral therapy. This TCR was recovered from a man in his fifties or sixties with HIV. In nucleotides, the CDR3 is TGTGCCAGCAGCCGGTGGACAGGGCCGCAAGAGACCCAGTACTTC. Translating it yields CASSRWTGPQETQYF.